Listed below are T cell receptor beta chains from one sample, sequenced in a study of cytomegalovirus exposure and HLA in healthy donors. Here immunoSEQ multiplex PCR was the method, and the copy in TCRdb shows in-frame clones only, minus some. The table lists some 180,000 clones, 80% of them singletons, with around 1.4% in the top ten. Sequenced: PBMCs. These receptors were taken from a girl aged 10-17 years in good health and CMV-seropositive. The CDR3 runs from the conserved cysteine through the conserved F or W. The D gene is left open where the match is weak. Clone size appears in some rows only: once, few, many, or a class for an expanded clone.

cdr3_aa cdr3_nt clone_size j_call v_call d_call
CASKEGAHTEAFF TGTGCCAGCAAGGAGGGGGCGCACACTGAAGCTTTCTTT - TRBJ1-1 TRBV25-1 TRBD1
CASSPVLGGAFSEQYF TGTGCCAGCAGCCCCGTATTGGGGGGGGCCTTTTCGGAGCAGTACTTC - TRBJ2-7 TRBV7-9 -
CASSLDPSGHQETQYF TGTGCCAGCAGCTTAGATCCGTCAGGCCACCAAGAGACCCAGTACTTC - TRBJ2-5 TRBV11-2 -
CAISDPRLGDNEKLFF TGTGCCATCAGTGACCCCCGGCTGGGCGATAATGAAAAACTGTTTTTT - TRBJ1-4 TRBV10-3 -
CASSLEQGPNTEAFF TGCGCCAGCAGCTTGGAGCAGGGGCCGAACACTGAAGCTTTCTTT - TRBJ1-1 TRBV5-1 -
CASTLGGTGAAFYEQYF TGTGCCAGCACCCTGGGGGGGACTGGGGCGGCCTTCTACGAGCAGTACTTC - TRBJ2-7 TRBV28 TRBD2
CASSLSTAMNTEAFF TGCGCCAGCAGCTTGTCCACAGCTATGAACACTGAAGCTTTCTTT - TRBJ1-1 TRBV5-1 -
CASSPSGGPYEQYF TGCGCCAGCAGTCCTTCAGGGGGACCCTACGAGCAGTACTTC - TRBJ2-7 TRBV4-1 TRBD1
CASDQAGGSDTQYF TGTGCTAGTGATCAAGCGGGAGGGTCGGATACGCAGTATTTT once TRBJ2-3 TRBV12-5 TRBD2
CASKTPRQGNTEAFF TGTGCCAGCAAAACCCCCCGGCAGGGGAACACTGAAGCTTTCTTT - TRBJ1-1 TRBV27 -
CASRGVLPEAFF TGTGCCAGTAGGGGCGTACTCCCTGAAGCTTTCTTT - TRBJ1-1 TRBV19 -
CASSSPRRTGEQYF TGTGCCAGCAGTTCCCCGAGACGGACAGGCGAGCAGTACTTC - TRBJ2-7 TRBV25-1 TRBD1
CASSFGDLRGSGTQYF TGTGCCAGTAGTTTCGGAGATCTTAGGGGCTCAGGCACGCAGTATTTT - TRBJ2-3 TRBV19 -
CASSKIGTGPYGYTF TGTGCCAGCAGTAAGATCGGGACAGGGCCCTATGGCTACACCTTC - TRBJ1-2 TRBV6-5 TRBD1
CASRSIGGDGSPLHF TGCGCCAGCCGCTCTATAGGGGGCGACGGGTCACCCCTCCACTTT - TRBJ1-6 TRBV5-1 TRBD1
CASSSIRDRGQPQHF TGTGCCAGCAGTTCCATTAGGGACAGGGGTCAGCCCCAGCATTTT - TRBJ1-5 TRBV27 TRBD1
CASSLRASGLAGTNTGELFF TGCGCCAGCAGCTTGAGAGCGTCGGGACTAGCGGGGACGAACACCGGGGAGCTGTTTTTT - TRBJ2-2 TRBV5-1 TRBD2
CASSLLGGRGTEAFF TGTGCCAGCAGTTTATTGGGGGGCAGGGGGACTGAAGCTTTCTTT - TRBJ1-1 TRBV27 TRBD1
CASRYTGWDQPQHF TGTGCCAGTAGGTATACAGGGTGGGATCAGCCCCAGCATTTT - TRBJ1-5 TRBV19 -
CASSLRGNTEAFF TGCGCCAGCAGCTTAAGAGGGAACACTGAAGCTTTCTTT - TRBJ1-1 TRBV5-1 -
CASSPRGSGKNEQYF TGTGCCAGCAGCCCCCGGGGGAGCGGGAAAAACGAGCAGTACTTC - TRBJ2-7 TRBV9 TRBD2
CAWAEFSGRGNEQFF TGTGCCTGGGCTGAATTTAGCGGGAGGGGCAATGAGCAGTTCTTC - TRBJ2-1 TRBV30 TRBD2
CASGTGLNQPQHF TGTGCCAGTGGGACAGGGCTGAATCAGCCCCAGCATTTT - TRBJ1-5 TRBV11-2 TRBD1
CASLQGGEQYF TGTGCCAGCCTACAGGGGGGGGAGCAGTACTTC - TRBJ2-7 TRBV21-1 -
CASSLSPGGEQYF TGTGCCAGCAGCTTATCTCCGGGAGGGGAGCAGTACTTC - TRBJ2-7 TRBV11-2 TRBD2
CASSSTGTTEAFF TGTGCCAGCAGCTCGACAGGGACAACTGAAGCTTTCTTT few TRBJ1-1 TRBV7-9 TRBD1
CASSPRGEGWKPQHF TGTGCCAGTAGTCCCCGTGGGGAGGGGTGGAAGCCCCAGCATTTT - TRBJ1-5 TRBV19 -
CAISEFQGLSRDTQYF TGTGCCATCAGTGAGTTCCAGGGGCTTTCTCGAGATACGCAGTATTTT - TRBJ2-3 TRBV10-3 -
CASSPGPSGSYEQYF TGTGCCAGCAGCCCGGGGCCCAGCGGGAGCTACGAGCAGTACTTC - TRBJ2-7 TRBV7-2 TRBD2
CASSEGQMNTEAFF TGTGCCAGCAGTGAGGGACAGATGAACACTGAAGCTTTCTTT - TRBJ1-1 TRBV6-5 TRBD1
CASSIDTGYYGYTF TGTGCCAGTAGTATAGATACCGGTTACTATGGCTACACCTTC - TRBJ1-2 TRBV19 -
CASSMQGTSSYEQYF TGTGCCAGTAGTATGCAGGGGACGAGCTCCTACGAGCAGTACTTC - TRBJ2-7 TRBV19 -
CATQTGVTYEQYF TGTGCCACCCAGACAGGGGTGACCTACGAGCAGTACTTC - TRBJ2-7 TRBV7-2 TRBD1
CAISRQGNNYGYTF TGTGCCATCAGTAGACAGGGGAATAACTATGGCTACACCTTC - TRBJ1-2 TRBV10-3 TRBD1
CAISEPNRGNTEAFF TGTGCCATCAGTGAGCCGAATCGGGGGAACACTGAAGCTTTCTTT - TRBJ1-1 TRBV10-3 -
CASRAPEVEQFF TGTGCCAGCAGGGCCCCCGAGGTTGAGCAGTTCTTC - TRBJ2-1 TRBV28 -
CASSLEGSSYEQYF TGTGCCAGCAGCTTGGAAGGGAGCTCCTACGAGCAGTACTTC - TRBJ2-7 TRBV5-8 -
CASSPAGLKAFF TGTGCCAGCAGTCCCGCGGGACTGAAAGCTTTCTTT - TRBJ1-1 TRBV7-2 -
CASSPKPGQGPYEQYF TGTGCCAGCAGCCCAAAGCCGGGACAGGGGCCTTACGAGCAGTACTTC few TRBJ2-7 TRBV13 TRBD1
CASRLAGGTDTQYF TGTGCCAGCCGACTAGCGGGAGGGACAGATACGCAGTATTTT - TRBJ2-3 TRBV6-1 TRBD2
CSVRGGTSAYEQYF TGCAGCGTCAGAGGAGGGACTAGCGCCTACGAGCAGTACTTC - TRBJ2-7 TRBV29-1 TRBD2
CSVPGVGGREQYF TGCAGCGTCCCCGGAGTGGGGGGGAGGGAGCAGTACTTC - TRBJ2-7 TRBV29-1 TRBD2
CASSRGTSGRNEQYF TGTGCCAGCAGTCGCGGGACTAGCGGTCGAAACGAGCAGTACTTC - TRBJ2-7 TRBV6-5 TRBD2
CASSQEDGGNYGYTF TGCGCCAGCAGCCAAGAAGATGGGGGGAACTATGGCTACACCTTC - TRBJ1-2 TRBV4-3 -
CASSYSASGNEQFF TGTGCCAGCAGTTACTCCGCTAGCGGGAATGAGCAGTTCTTC - TRBJ2-1 TRBV6-5 TRBD2
CASSGAGRRNEQFF TGTGCCAGCAGTGGTGCGGGACGTCGGAATGAGCAGTTCTTC - TRBJ2-1 TRBV2 -